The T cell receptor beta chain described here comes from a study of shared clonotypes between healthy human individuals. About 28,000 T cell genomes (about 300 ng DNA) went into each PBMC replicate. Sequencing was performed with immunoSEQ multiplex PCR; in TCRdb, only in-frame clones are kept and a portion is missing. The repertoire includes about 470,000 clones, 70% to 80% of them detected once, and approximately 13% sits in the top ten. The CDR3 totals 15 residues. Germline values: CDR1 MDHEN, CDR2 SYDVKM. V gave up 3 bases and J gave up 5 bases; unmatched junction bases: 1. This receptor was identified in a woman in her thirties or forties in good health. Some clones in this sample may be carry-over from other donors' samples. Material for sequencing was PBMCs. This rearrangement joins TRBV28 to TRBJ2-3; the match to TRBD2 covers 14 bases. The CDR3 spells CASSLTSGRVDTQYF. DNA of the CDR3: TGTGCCAGCAGTTTGACTAGCGGGAGGGTAGATACGCAGTATTTT.